This TCR beta chain was retrieved from a study of T cells in tuberculosis (dated by TCRdb to 2016 to 2018). Study-level background: To characterize T cells specific for the mycobacterial lipid antigen glucose monomycolate (GMM), the study used CD1B tetramers together with high-throughput TCR immunosequencing. With ten or so people per group, a South African clinical cohort compared IGRA-negative adolescents, IGRA-positive adolescents with latent tuberculosis, and adults with active tuberculosis. Overall study results and their limits: Which clinical samples got chosen depended on the availability of cryopreserved specimens, and the active tuberculosis cases were adults, whereas the controls were adolescents. Compared with IGRA-negative controls, TCR-alpha repertoires from active tuberculosis had smaller mean NN-distances to GMM-specific TCRs, which suggests that these TCRs underwent clonal expansion. Smaller NN-distances were partly driven by shorter CDR3-alpha lengths in active tuberculosis patients, and statistical significance was not reached for the TCR-beta difference. Using GEM motif frequencies, a classifier achieved approximately 73% accuracy, whereas a classifier built on the diverse GMM-specific repertoire got to under 90% accuracy (AUROC around 0.87).

The CDR3 goes from the cysteine to the phenylalanine over 15 residues. Just CDR3 DNA is preserved here, 45 bases in frame from base 1. CDR1 and CDR2 (MNHNS, SASEGT) derive from the germline V gene. Here V drops 9 bases and J drops 8 bases, and the junction holds 14 bases not matched to any gene. Comments on this clone: Its antigen is still unknown. No much larger clonotype is one base removed from it; base qualities were not supplied.

At study entry, a tuberculin skin test and the QuantiFERON-TB GOLD In-Tube IGRA were used to screen adolescents for latent tuberculosis infection. Immunosequencing was performed on unsorted cryopreserved PBMC and covered 110,000 or so T cells per clinical donor on average. Eleven high schools in the Worcester region of the Western Cape, South Africa, served as enrollment sites for adolescents aged 12 to 18 years. Around 10 M. tuberculosis-infected and ten uninfected adolescents were selected with matching for age and sex. PBMC from adolescents were isolated by density centrifugation from freshly drawn heparinized blood and then cryopreserved. The immunoSEQ multiplex PCR assay was used to generate TCR libraries, with TCR-beta and/or TCR-alpha/delta assays applied to each sample. The amplified TCR libraries were sequenced on the Illumina high-throughput platform. The source study handled its data this way. Clustering and dimensionality reduction relied on pairwise TCRdist distances among GMM-specific receptors from T cells that were either sorted ex vivo or expanded in vitro. Each clinical repertoire was assigned a mean NN-distance score, defined as the average TCRdist to the nearest 10% of tetramer-positive reference sequences. GEM TCR motif frequency was calculated as the fraction of unique TCRs that matched known GEM sequences by V/J usage and CDR3 length. Active tuberculosis was classified by linear discriminant analysis with leave-one-out cross-validation, implemented in scikit-learn. This is the immuneACCESS table as TCRdb keeps it, with only in-frame sequences that have V and J called. A part of the clones is gone; compared with another copy, unresolved V genes explain less than half, and the rest is unexplained. The D gene and trimming were derived from the DNA, and the V and J assignments and clone size from that table. The sample yields 40,000 to 50,000 clones; about 95% were counted once. The top ten constitute 3% to 4.5% of the sample.

The TCR was taken from a donor aged 10 to 29 with latent tuberculosis or without tuberculosis infection. Specimen: PBMCs. The rearranged chain carries TRBV6-1 and TRBJ2-1; TRBD1 fits 9 bases in the junction. The nucleotides are TGTGCCAGTTTGATCTTGGACAGGGGTTGGGATGAGCAGTTCTTC. Its protein is CASLILDRGWDEQFF.